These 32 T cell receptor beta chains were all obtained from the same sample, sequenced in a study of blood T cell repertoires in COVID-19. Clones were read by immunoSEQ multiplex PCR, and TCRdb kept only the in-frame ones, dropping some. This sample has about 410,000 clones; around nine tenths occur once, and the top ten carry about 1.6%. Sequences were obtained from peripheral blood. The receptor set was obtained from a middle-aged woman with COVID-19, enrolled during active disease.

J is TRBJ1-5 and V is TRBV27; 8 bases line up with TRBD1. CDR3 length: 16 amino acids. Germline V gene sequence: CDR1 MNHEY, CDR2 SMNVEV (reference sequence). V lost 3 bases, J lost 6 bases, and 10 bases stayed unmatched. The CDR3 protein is CASSFPDRDDGQPQHF. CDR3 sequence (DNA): TGTGCCAGCAGTTTCCCGGACAGGGACGACGGTCAGCCCCAGCATTTT.

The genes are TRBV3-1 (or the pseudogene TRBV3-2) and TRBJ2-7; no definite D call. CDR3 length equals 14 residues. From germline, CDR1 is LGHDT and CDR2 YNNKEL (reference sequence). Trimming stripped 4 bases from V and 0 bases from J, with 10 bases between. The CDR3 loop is CASSRGFSSYEQYF. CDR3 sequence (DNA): TGTGCCAGCAGCCGCGGATTCAGCTCCTACGAGCAGTACTTC.

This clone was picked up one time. The CDR3 loop is CASSLQGAEAFF. The DNA of the CDR3 is TGTGCCAGCAGCTTACAGGGGGCAGAAGCTTTCTTT. The chain combines TRBV11-1 with TRBJ1-1; 8 bases agree with TRBD1. Germline lookup yields CDR1 SGHAT and CDR2 FQDESV (reference sequence). This CDR3 spans 12 amino acids. The V and J ends lost 2 bases and 8 bases, in that order; junction bases with no gene match: 1.

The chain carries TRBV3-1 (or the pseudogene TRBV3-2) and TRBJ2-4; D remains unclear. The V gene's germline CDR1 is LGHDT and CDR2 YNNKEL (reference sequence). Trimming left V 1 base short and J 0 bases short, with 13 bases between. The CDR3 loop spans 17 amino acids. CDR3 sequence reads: CASSQVFGVLAKNIQYF. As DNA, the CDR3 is TGTGCCAGCAGCCAAGTATTCGGTGTGCTAGCCAAAAACATTCAGTACTTC.

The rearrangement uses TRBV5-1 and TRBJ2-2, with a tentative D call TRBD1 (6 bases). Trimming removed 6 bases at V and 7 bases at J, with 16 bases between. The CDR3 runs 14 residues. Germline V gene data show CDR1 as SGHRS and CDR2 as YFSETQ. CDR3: CASTEVGAHGELFF. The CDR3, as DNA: TGCGCCAGCACCGAGGTGGGGGCCCACGGGGAGCTGTTTTTT.

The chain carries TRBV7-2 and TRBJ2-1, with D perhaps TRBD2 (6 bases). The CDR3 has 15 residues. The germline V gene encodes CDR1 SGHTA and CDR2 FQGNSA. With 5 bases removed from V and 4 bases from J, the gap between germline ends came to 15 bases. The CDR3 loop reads CASSATGVLYNEQFF. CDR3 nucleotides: TGTGCCAGCAGCGCAACGGGAGTCCTTTACAATGAGCAGTTCTTC.

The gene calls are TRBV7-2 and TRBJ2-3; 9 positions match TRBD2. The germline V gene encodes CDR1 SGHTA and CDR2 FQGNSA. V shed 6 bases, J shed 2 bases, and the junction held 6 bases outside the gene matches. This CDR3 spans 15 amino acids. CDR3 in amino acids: CASRAPGLATDTQYF. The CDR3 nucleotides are TGTGCCAGCAGGGCCCCGGGACTAGCCACAGATACGCAGTATTTT.

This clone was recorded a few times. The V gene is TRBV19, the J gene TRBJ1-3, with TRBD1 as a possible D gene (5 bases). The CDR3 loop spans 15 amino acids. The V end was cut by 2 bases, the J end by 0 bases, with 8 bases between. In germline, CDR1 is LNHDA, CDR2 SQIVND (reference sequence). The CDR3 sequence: CASSISDISGNTIYF. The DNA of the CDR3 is TGTGCCAGTAGTATATCGGACATCTCTGGAAACACCATATATTTT.

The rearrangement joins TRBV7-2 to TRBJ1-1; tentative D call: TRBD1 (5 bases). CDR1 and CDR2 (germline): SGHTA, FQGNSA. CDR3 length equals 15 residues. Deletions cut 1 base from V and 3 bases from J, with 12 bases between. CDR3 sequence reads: CASSLEGLGHTEAFF. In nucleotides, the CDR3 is TGTGCCAGCAGCTTAGAAGGCTTGGGGCACACTGAAGCTTTCTTT.

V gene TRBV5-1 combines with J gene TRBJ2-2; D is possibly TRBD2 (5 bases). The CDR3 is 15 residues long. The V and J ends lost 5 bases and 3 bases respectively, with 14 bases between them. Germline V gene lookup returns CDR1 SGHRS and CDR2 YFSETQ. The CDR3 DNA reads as TGCGCCAGCAGTAGACGGGGAGCGGACACCGGGGAGCTGTTTTTT. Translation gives CASSRRGADTGELFF.

The CDR3 coding sequence is TGTGCCTGGAGTGACGGGGTATCTGGTGAAGCTTTCTTT. This codes for CAWSDGVSGEAFF. The chain is built from TRBV30 and TRBJ1-1; D is uncertain. The length of the CDR3 is 13 residues. Trimming pared 1 base from V and 7 bases from J, leaving 13 bases between. Germline CDR1 is GTSNPN and CDR2 is SVGIG (reference sequence).

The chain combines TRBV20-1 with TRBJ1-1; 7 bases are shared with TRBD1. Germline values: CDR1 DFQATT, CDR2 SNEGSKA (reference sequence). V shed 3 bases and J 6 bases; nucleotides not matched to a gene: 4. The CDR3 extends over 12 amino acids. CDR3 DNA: TGCAGTGCTAGTATGGGACAGCCTGAAGCTTTCTTT. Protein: CSASMGQPEAFF.

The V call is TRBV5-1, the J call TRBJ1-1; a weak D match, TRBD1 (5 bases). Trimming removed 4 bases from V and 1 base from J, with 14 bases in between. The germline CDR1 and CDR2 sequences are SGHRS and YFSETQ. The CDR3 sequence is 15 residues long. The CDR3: CASSREEGRNTEAFF. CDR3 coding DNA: TGCGCCAGCAGCCGAGAGGAGGGACGGAACACTGAAGCTTTCTTT.

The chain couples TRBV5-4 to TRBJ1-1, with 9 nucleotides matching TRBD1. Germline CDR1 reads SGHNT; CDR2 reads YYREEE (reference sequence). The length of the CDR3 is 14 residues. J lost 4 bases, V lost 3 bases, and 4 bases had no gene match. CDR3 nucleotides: TGTGCCAGCAGCTCACAGGGGGCCATCACTGAAGCTTTCTTT. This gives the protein CASSSQGAITEAFF.

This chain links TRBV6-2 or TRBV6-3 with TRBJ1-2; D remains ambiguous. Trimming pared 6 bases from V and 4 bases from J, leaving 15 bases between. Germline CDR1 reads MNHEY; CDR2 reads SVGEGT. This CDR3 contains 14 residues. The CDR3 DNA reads TGTGCCAGCAGCCCTGCGGGCAGCGTCTATGGCTACACCTTC. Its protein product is CASSPAGSVYGYTF.

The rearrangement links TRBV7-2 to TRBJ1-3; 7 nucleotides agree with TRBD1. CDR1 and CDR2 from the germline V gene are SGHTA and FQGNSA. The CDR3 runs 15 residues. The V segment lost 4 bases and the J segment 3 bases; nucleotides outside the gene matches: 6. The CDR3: CASSSTGLVGNTIYF. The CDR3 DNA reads TGTGCCAGCAGCTCGACAGGGTTGGTTGGAAACACCATATATTTT.

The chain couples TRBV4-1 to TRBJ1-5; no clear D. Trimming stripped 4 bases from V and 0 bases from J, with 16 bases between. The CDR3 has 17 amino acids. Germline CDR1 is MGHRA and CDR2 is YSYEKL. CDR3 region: CASSPEEAFYSNQPQHF. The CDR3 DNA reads TGCGCCAGCAGCCCTGAAGAGGCCTTTTATAGCAATCAGCCCCAGCATTTT.

The CDR3 protein is CASSQGSGALNTEAFF. DNA for the CDR3: TGTGCCAGCAGCCAGGGGTCAGGGGCGCTGAACACTGAAGCTTTCTTT. V and J are TRBV7-6 and TRBJ1-1; D might be TRBD1 (6 bases). Germline CDR1 is SGHVS and CDR2 is FNYEAQ. Trimming removed 5 bases at V and 0 bases at J, with 16 bases between. This CDR3 is 16 amino acids long.

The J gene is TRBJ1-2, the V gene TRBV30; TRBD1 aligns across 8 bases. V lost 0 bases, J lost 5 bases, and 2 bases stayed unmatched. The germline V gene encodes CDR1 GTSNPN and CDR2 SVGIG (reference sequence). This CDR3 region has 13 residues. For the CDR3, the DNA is TGTGCCTGGAGTGTAACAGGGGGGTATGGCTACACCTTC. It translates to CAWSVTGGYGYTF.

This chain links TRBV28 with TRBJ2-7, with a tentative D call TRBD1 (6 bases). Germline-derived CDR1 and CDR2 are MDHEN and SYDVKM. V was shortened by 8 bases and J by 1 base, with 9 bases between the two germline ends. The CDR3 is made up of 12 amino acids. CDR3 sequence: CASYRVSYEQYF. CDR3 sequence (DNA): TGTGCCAGCTACAGGGTTTCCTACGAGCAGTACTTC.

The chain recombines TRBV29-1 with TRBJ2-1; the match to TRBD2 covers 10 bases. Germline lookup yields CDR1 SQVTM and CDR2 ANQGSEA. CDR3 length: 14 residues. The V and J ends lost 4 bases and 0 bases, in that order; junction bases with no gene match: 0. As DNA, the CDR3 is TGCAGCGTTGTAGCGGGGGGCTCCTACAATGAGCAGTTCTTC. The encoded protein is CSVVAGGSYNEQFF.

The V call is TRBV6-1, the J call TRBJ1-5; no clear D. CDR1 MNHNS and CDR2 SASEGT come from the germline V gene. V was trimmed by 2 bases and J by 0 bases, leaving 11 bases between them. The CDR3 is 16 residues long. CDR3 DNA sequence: TGTGCCAGCAGTGAATCGTCCGCTAATAGCAATCAGCCCCAGCATTTT. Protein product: CASSESSANSNQPQHF.

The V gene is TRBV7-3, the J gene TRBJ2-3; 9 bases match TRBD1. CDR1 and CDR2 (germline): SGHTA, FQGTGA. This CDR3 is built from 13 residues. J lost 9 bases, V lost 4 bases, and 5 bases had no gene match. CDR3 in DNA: TGTGCCAGCAGCTCTCCGGACAGGGGAACGCAGTATTTT. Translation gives CASSSPDRGTQYF.

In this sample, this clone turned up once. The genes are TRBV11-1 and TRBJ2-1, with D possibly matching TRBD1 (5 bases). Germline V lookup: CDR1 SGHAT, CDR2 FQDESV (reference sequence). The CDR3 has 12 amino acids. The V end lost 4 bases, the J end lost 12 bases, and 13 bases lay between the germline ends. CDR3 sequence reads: CASSWGGTLQFF. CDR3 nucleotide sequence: TGTGCCAGCAGCTGGGGCGGCACGCTGCAGTTCTTC.

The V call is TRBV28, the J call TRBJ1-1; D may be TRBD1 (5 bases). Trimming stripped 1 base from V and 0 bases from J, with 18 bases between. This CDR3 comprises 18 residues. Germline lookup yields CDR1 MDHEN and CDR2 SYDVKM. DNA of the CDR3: TGTGCCAGCAGTTTATTTAATTTGCGGGGCCAGATGAACACTGAAGCTTTCTTT. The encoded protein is CASSLFNLRGQMNTEAFF.

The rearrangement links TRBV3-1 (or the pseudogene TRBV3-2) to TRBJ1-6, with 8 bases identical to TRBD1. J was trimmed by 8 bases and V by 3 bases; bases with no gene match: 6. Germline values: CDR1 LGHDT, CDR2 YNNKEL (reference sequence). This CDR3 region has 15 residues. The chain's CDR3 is CASSQFDRGHSPLHF. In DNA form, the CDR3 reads TGTGCCAGCAGCCAGTTCGACAGGGGACATTCACCCCTCCACTTT.

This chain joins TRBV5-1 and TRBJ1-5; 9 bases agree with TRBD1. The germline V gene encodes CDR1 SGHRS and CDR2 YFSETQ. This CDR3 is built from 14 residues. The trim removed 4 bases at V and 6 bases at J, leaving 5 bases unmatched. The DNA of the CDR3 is TGCGCCAGCAGCCCGGGGACAGGGAGTCAGCCCCAGCATTTT. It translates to CASSPGTGSQPQHF.

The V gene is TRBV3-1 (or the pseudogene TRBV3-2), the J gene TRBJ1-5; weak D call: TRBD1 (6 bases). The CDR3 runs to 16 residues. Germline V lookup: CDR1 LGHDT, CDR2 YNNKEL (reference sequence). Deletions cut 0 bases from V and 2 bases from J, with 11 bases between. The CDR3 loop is CASSQDAGAGNQPQHF. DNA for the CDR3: TGTGCCAGCAGCCAAGATGCAGGGGCGGGCAATCAGCCCCAGCATTTT.

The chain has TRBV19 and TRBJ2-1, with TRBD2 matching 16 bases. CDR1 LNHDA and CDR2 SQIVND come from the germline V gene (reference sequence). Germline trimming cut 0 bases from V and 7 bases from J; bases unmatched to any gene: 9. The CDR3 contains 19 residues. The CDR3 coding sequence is TGTGCCAGTAGTATAGATCGGTCGGGACTAGCGGGGGGGCCAAATGAGCAGTTCTTC. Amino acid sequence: CASSIDRSGLAGGPNEQFF.

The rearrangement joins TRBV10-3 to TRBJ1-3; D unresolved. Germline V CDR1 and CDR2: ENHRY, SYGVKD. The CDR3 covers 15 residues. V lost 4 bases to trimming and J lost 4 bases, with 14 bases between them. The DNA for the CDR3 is TGTGCCATCAGTGTTATAGGAGTGGCAGGAAACACCATATATTTT. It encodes CAISVIGVAGNTIYF.

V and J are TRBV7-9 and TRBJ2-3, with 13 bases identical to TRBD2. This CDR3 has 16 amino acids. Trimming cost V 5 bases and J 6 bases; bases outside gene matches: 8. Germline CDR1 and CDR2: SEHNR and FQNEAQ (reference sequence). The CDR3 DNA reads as TGTGCCAGCAGCCCTACTAGCGGGGGGGCAGGTGATACGCAGTATTTT. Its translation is CASSPTSGGAGDTQYF.

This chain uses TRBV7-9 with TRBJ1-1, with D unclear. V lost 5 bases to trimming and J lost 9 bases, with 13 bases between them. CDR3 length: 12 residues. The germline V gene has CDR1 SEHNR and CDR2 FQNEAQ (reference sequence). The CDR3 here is CASSQAQTKAFF. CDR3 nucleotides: TGTGCCAGCAGCCAAGCACAGACTAAAGCTTTCTTT. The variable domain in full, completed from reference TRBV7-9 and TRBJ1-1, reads DTGVSQNPRHKITKRGQNVTFRCDPISEHNRLYWYRQTLGQGPEFLTYFQNEAQLEKSRLLSDRFSAERPKGSFSTLEIQRTEQGDSAMYLCASSQAQTKAFFGQGTRLTVV.